The following is a TCR beta chain sequence with its context. Antigen unknown. These data originate in a study of cytomegalovirus exposure and HLA in healthy donors. Across the whole study: According to later analysis, the same platform produced the roughly 120 validation and 666 first-cohort repertoires. Study-wide results and caveats: It was 160 or so TCR beta chains that were listed as cytomegalovirus-associated.

The repertoire was sequenced with immunoSEQ multiplex PCR; TCRdb's copy has only in-frame clones and lacks some. The sample consists of about 78,000 clones, 95% to 97% of them appearing once. Per germline, CDR1 MGHRA and CDR2 YSYEKL. The CDR3 loop spans 12 amino acids. V gave up 3 bases and J gave up 10 bases; unmatched junction bases: 0. The rearrangement links TRBV4-1 to TRBJ2-1, with 10 bases identical to TRBD1. This TCR was sampled from a man aged 18-30 years in good health and CMV-seropositive. Sequencing was done on a sample of PBMCs. The CDR3: CASSQGQGEQFF. In DNA form, the CDR3 reads TGCGCCAGCAGCCAGGGACAGGGGGAGCAGTTCTTC.